This entry describes one TCR beta chain. What it binds is not known. The data stem from a study of response to subunit inactivated influenza vaccine. MiXCR, run by TCRdb on the RT-PCR reads, gives a single entry per CDR3 protein. Here the sample spans roughly 710,000 distinct CDR3 sequences, less than 15% being singletons. Broader study findings: The authors put forward the suggestion that each seasonal influenza vaccination may bring in only a limited number of new T cells.

The CDR3 contains 15 residues. Germline V CDR1 and CDR2: SGHNT, YYREEE (reference sequence). V lost 3 bases to trimming and J lost 3 bases; unmatched junction nucleotides: 4. The material was PBMCs from blood, obtained less than 15 days before vaccination. The gene calls are TRBV5-4 and TRBJ2-1; 9 bases map to TRBD1. The clonotype originates from a man between 45 and 60 years old who received an inactivated influenza vaccine. The CDR3 DNA reads TGTGCCAGCAGCTGGGGACAGGGTAACTACAATGAGCAGTTCTTC. Protein: CASSWGQGNYNEQFF.